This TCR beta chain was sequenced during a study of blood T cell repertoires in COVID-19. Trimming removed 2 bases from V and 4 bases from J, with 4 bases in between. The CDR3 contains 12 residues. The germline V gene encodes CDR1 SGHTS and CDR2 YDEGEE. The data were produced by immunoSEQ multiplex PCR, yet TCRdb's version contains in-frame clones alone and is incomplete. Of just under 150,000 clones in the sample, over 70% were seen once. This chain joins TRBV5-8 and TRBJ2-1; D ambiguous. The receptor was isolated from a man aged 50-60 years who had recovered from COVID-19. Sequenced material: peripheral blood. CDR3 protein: CASSFRYNEQFF. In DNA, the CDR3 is TGTGCCAGCAGCTTCCGGTACAATGAGCAGTTCTTC. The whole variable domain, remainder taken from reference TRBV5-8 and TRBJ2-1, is EAGVTQSPTHLIKTRGQQATLRCSPISGHTSVYWYQQALGLGLQFLLWYDEGEERNRGNFPPRFSGRQFPNYSSELNVNALELEDSALYLCASSFRYNEQFFGPGTRLTVL.